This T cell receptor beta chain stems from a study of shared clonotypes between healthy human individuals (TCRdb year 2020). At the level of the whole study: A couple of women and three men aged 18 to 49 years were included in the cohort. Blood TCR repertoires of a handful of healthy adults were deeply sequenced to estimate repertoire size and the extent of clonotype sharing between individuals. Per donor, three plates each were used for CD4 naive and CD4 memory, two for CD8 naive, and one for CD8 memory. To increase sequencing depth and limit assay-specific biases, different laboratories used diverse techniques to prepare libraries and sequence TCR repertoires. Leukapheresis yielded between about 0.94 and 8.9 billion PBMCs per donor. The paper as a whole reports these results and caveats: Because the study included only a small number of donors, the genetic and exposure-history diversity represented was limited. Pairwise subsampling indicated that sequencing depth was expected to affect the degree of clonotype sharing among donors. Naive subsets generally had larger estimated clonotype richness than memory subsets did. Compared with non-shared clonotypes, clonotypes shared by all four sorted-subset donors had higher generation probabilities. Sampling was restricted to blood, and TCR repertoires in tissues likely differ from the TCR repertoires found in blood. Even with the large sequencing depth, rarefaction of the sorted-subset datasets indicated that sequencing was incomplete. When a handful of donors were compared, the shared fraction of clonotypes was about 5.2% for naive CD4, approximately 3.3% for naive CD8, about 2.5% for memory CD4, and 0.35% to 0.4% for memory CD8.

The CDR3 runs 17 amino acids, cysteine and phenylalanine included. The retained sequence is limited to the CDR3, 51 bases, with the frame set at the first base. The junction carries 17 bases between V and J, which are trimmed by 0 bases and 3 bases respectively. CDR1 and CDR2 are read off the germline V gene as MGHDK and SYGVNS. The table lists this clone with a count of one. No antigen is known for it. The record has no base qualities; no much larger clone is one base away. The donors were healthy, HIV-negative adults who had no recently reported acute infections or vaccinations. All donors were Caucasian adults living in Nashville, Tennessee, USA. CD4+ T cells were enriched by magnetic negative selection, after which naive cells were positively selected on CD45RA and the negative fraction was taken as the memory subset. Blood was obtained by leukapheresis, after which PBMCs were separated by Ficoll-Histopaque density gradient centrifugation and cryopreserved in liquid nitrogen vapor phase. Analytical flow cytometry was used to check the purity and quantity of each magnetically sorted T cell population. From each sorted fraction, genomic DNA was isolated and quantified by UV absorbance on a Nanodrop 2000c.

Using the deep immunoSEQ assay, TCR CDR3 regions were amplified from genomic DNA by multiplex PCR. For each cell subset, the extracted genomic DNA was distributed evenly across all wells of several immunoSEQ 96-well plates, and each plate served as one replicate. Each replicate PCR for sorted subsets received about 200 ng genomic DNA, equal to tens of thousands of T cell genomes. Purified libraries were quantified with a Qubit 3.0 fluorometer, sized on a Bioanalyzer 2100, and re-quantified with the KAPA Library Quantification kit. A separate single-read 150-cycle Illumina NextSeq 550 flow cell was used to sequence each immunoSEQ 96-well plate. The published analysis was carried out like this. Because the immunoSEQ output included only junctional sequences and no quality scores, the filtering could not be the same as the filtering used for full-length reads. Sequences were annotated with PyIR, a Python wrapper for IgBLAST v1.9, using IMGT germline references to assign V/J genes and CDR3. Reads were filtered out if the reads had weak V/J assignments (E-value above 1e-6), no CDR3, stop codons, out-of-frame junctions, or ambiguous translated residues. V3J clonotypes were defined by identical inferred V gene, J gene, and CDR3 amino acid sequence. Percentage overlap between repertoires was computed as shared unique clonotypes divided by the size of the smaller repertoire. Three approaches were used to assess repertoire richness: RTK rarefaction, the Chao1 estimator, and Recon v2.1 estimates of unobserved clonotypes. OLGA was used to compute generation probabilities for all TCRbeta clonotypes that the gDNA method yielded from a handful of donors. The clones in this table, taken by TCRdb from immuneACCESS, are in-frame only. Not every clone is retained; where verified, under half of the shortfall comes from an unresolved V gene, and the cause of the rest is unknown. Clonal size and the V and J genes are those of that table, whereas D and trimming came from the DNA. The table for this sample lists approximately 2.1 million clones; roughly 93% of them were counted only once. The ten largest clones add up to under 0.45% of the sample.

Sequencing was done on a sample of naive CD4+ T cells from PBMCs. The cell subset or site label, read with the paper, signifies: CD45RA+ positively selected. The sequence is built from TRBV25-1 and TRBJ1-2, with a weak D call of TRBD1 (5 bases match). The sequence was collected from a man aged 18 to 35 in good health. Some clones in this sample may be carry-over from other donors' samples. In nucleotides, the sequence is TGTGCCAGCAGTGAATATATTCGGGGGGGAATACACTATGGCTACACCTTC. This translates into CASSEYIRGGIHYGYTF.